These 8 T cell receptor beta chains share one sample of origin, sequenced in a study of cytomegalovirus exposure and HLA in healthy donors. The PCR was carried out with 60 Vbeta primers and 13 Jbeta primers. TCRdb keeps only in-frame clones here, not all; method: immunoSEQ multiplex PCR. The sample carries 200,000 to 250,000 clones, roughly 80% recorded once. Sequenced sample: PBMCs. Source of these receptors: a man aged 30 to 39 in good health and CMV-seronegative.

The chain has TRBV15 and TRBJ1-5; TRBD1 agrees at 7 bases. Germline values: CDR1 LNHNV, CDR2 YYDKDF (reference sequence). Germline trimming cut 3 bases from V and 1 base from J; bases unmatched to any gene: 6. This CDR3 region has 16 residues. The CDR3 protein is CATSSETGISNQPQHF. CDR3 DNA: TGTGCCACCAGCAGCGAGACAGGGATAAGCAATCAGCCCCAGCATTTT.

A single count supports this clone. The chain links TRBV6-1 to TRBJ1-6; D might be TRBD1 (5 bases). The CDR3 has 15 amino acids. Germline V gene lookup returns CDR1 MNHNS and CDR2 SASEGT. Trimming took off 1 base at V and 10 bases at J, with 14 bases between the two ends. CDR3: CASSEVQGAGSPLHF. The DNA of the CDR3 is TGTGCCAGCAGTGAAGTGCAGGGCGCGGGGTCACCCCTCCACTTT.

The gene calls are TRBV10-3 and TRBJ1-1; 7 nucleotides match TRBD1. The germline CDR1 and CDR2 sequences are ENHRY and SYGVKD. Trimming removed 0 bases from V and 5 bases from J; junction bases left unmatched: 6. The CDR3 length is 15 residues. In nucleotides, the CDR3 is TGTGCCATCAGTGAGTCAACAGGGGAGTATACTGAAGCTTTCTTT. Translated, it gives CAISESTGEYTEAFF.

This clone was recorded only once. The gene calls are TRBV9 and TRBJ2-3, with D perhaps matching TRBD1 (6 bases). V was cut by 5 bases and J by 4 bases, with 17 bases left in between. CDR1 is SGDLS and CDR2 is YYNGEE in the germline V gene. The CDR3 is 15 residues long. CDR3 coding DNA: TGTGCCAGCAGTCCAACAGGGTGGAACGCAGATACGCAGTATTTT. Protein: CASSPTGWNADTQYF.

Details on this clone: Other DNA sequences within the sample encode an identical CDR3. The chain employs TRBV6-5 and TRBJ1-1; 7 bases agree with TRBD1. V lost 0 bases, J lost 7 bases, and 8 bases stayed unmatched. Germline CDR1 is MNHEY and CDR2 is SVGAGI. The CDR3 sequence is 15 residues long. The CDR3 nucleotides are TGTGCCAGCAGTTACTCTGCAGGGGGTCGGAGTGAAGCTTTCTTT. Protein sequence: CASSYSAGGRSEAFF.

The rearrangement links TRBV7-6 to TRBJ2-1; D is uncertain. Trimming took off 1 base at V and 6 bases at J, with 10 bases between the two ends. Germline CDR1 reads SGHVS; CDR2 reads FNYEAQ. The CDR3 extends over 14 amino acids. The CDR3 sequence is CASSLGAIPNEQFF. Here the CDR3 DNA reads TGTGCCAGCAGCTTAGGGGCCATCCCCAATGAGCAGTTCTTC.

Points on this clone: One junction end does not reproduce the germline sequence, and a read error may be involved. The J gene is TRBJ2-1, the V gene TRBV29-1; the match to TRBD2 covers 12 bases. The CDR3 is 18 amino acids. Germline V lookup: CDR1 SQVTM, CDR2 ANQGSEA. CDR3 sequence: CSVEGTSGRLSSYNEQFF. The DNA for the CDR3 is TGCAGCGTCGAAGGGACTAGCGGGCGACTAAGCTCCTACAATGAGCAGTTCTTC.

The chain recombines TRBV4-1 with TRBJ2-7, with TRBD1 identical over 7 bases. The V gene end was trimmed by 3 bases and the J gene end by 3 bases; junction bases not matched to a gene: 2. The CDR3 sequence is 13 residues long. CDR1 MGHRA and CDR2 YSYEKL come from the germline V gene. The chain's CDR3 is CASSQRQGYEQYF. The CDR3 DNA reads as TGCGCCAGCAGCCAGCGACAGGGCTACGAGCAGTACTTC.